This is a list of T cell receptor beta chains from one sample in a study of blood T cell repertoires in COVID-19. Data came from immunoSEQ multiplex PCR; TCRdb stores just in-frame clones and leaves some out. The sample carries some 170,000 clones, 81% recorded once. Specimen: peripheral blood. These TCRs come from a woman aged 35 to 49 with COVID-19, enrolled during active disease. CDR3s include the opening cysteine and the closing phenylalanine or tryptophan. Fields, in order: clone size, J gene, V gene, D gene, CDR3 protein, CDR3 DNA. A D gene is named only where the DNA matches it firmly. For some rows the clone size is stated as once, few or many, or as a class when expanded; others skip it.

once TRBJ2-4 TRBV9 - CASSGLVSLAKNIQYF TGTGCCAGCAGCGGACTAGTCTCCTTAGCCAAAAACATTCAGTACTTC
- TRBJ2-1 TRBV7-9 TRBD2 CAISPGLAGLYNEQFF TGTGCCATATCCCCTGGACTAGCGGGGTTGTACAATGAGCAGTTCTTC
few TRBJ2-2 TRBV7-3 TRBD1 CASSLRQGRAGELFF TGTGCCAGCAGCTTACGACAGGGGCGGGCCGGGGAGCTGTTTTTT
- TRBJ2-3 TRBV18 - CASSPGGTDTQYF TGTGCCAGCTCACCCGGGGGCACAGATACGCAGTATTTT
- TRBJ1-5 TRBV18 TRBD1 CASEGTGSNQPQHF TGTGCCAGCGAGGGGACAGGGAGCAATCAGCCCCAGCATTTT
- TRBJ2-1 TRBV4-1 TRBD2 CASTRGGSYNEQFF TGCGCCAGCACCCGGGGGGGCTCCTACAATGAGCAGTTCTTC
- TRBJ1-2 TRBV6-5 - CASSTLGAARNGYTF TGTGCCAGCAGTACATTAGGGGCGGCGCGGAATGGCTACACCTTC
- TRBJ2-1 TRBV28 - CASSPTGEQFF TGTGCCAGCAGTCCCACAGGAGAGCAGTTCTTC
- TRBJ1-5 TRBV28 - CASSLEGWNQPQHF TGTGCCAGCAGTTTAGAGGGTTGGAATCAGCCCCAGCATTTT
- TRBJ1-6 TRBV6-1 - CASSEADRHSYNSPLHF TGTGCCAGCAGTGAAGCGGACAGACACTCCTATAATTCACCCCTCCACTTT
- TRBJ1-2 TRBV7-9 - CATERELGGYGYTF TGTGCCACCGAGCGGGAATTGGGGGGCTATGGCTACACCTTC
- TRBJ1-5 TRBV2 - CASSEAGGRPQHF TGTGCCAGCAGTGAAGCGGGGGGACGGCCCCAGCATTTT
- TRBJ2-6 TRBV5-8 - CASSLGIVQASSGANVLTF TGTGCCAGCAGCTTGGGTATAGTACAGGCAAGCTCTGGGGCCAACGTCCTGACTTTC
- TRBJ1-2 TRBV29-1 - CSVVLTGNYGYTF TGCAGCGTTGTCCTTACAGGAAACTATGGCTACACCTTC
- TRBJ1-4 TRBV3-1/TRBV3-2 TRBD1 CASSQDWSIRGKLFF TGTGCCAGCAGCCAAGATTGGTCCATCAGGGGGAAACTGTTTTTT
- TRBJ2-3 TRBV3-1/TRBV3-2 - CASSQDVNTQYF TGTGCCAGCAGCCAAGATGTCAATACGCAGTATTTT
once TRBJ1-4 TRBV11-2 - CASSSQPGDRREKLFF TGTGCCAGCAGCTCCCAGCCGGGTGATAGAAGGGAAAAACTGTTTTTT
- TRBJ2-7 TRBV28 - CASSSQGYYYEQYF TGTGCCAGCAGCAGCCAGGGGTATTACTACGAGCAGTACTTC
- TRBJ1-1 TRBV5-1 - CASSPGHRLNTEAFF TGCGCCAGCAGCCCCGGACATCGCCTGAACACTGAAGCTTTCTTT
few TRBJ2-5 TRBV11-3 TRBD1 CASSPRTGQETQYF TGTGCCAGCAGCCCCAGGACAGGACAAGAGACCCAGTACTTC
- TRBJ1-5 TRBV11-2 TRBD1 CASSLGTGYNQPQHF TGTGCCAGCAGCTTAGGGACAGGATACAATCAGCCCCAGCATTTT
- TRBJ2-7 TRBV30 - CAWSEVRHTYEQYF TGTGCCTGGAGTGAGGTTAGACACACCTACGAGCAGTACTTC
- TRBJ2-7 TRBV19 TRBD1 CASSIRDRGSGEQYF TGTGCCAGTAGCATCCGGGACAGGGGATCCGGCGAGCAGTACTTC
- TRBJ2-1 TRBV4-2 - CASSQDLRGNGRDEQFF TGTGCCAGCAGCCAGGATTTAAGGGGGAATGGTAGAGATGAGCAGTTCTTC
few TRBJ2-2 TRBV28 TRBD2 CASTSSAGGRSGELFF TGTGCCAGCACCTCTAGCGCGGGAGGGCGCTCCGGGGAGCTGTTTTTT
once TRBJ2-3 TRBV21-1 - CASSKGKSDRAPTDTQYF TGTGCCAGCAGCAAAGGTAAATCTGACAGGGCCCCCACAGATACGCAGTATTTT
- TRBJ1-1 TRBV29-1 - CSVSSGIMNTEAFF TGCAGCGTTTCAAGCGGAATCATGAACACTGAAGCTTTCTTT
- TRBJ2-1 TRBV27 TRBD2 CASSYGLAGSNEQFF TGTGCCAGCAGTTACGGACTAGCGGGAAGCAATGAGCAGTTCTTC
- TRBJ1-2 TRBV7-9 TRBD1 CASSLNGGGGYTF TGTGCCAGCAGCTTAAACGGAGGGGGCGGCTACACCTTC
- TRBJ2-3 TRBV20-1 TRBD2 CSASGRGGLSTDTQYF TGCAGTGCTAGTGGGCGGGGGGGCCTGTCCACAGATACGCAGTATTTT
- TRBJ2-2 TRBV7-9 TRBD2 CASSPTTSGRGAGELFF TGTGCCAGCAGCCCGACGACTAGCGGGAGAGGAGCCGGGGAGCTGTTTTTT
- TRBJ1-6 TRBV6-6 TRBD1 CASSRTGEISPLHF TGTGCCAGCAGTCGGACAGGGGAAATTTCACCCCTCCACTTT
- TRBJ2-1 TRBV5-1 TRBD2 CASSDPGTSGPYNEQFF TGCGCCAGCAGCGACCCCGGGACTAGCGGACCCTACAATGAGCAGTTCTTC
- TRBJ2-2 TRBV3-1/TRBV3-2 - CASSQLDGELFF TGTGCCAGCAGCCAGCTAGACGGGGAGCTGTTTTTT